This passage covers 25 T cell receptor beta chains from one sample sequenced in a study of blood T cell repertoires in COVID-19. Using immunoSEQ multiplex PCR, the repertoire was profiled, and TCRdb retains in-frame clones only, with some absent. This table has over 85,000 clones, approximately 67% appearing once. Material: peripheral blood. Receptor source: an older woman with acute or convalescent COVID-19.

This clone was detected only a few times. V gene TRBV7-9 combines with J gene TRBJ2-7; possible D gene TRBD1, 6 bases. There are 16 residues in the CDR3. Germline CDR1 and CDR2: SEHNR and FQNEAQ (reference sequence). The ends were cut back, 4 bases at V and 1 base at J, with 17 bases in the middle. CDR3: CASSSAGTSNSYEQYF. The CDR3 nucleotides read TGTGCCAGCAGCTCCGCAGGGACATCCAATTCCTACGAGCAGTACTTC.

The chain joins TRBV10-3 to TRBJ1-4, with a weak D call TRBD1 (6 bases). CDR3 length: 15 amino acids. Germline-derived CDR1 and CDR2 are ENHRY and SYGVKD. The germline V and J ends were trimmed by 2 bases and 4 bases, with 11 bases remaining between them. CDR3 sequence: CAISEAGQNNEKLFF. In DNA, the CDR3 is TGTGCCATCAGTGAGGCAGGACAGAATAATGAAAAACTGTTTTTT.

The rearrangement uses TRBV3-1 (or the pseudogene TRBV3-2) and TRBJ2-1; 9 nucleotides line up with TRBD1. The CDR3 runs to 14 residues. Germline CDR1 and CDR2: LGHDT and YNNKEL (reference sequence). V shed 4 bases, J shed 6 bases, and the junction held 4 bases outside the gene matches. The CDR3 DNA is TGTGCCAGCAGCCCATGGACAGGGGTCAATGAGCAGTTCTTC. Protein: CASSPWTGVNEQFF.

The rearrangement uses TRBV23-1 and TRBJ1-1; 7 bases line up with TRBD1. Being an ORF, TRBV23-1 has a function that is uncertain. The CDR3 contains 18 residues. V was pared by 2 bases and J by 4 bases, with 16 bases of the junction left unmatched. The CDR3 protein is CASSQRRTGNRVATEAFF. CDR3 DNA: TGCGCCAGCAGTCAACGGAGGACAGGTAACAGGGTGGCCACTGAAGCTTTCTTT.

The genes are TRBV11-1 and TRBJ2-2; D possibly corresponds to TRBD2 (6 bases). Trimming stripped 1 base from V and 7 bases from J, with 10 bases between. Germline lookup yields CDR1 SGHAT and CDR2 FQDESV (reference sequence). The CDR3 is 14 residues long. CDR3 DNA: TGTGCCAGCAGCTTAGGGGACGGGAGCGGGGAGCTGTTTTTT. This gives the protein CASSLGDGSGELFF.

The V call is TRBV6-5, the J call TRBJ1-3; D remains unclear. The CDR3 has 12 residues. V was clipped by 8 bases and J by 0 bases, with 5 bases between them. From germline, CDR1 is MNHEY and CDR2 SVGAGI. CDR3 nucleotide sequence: TGTGCCAGCGGGCGCTCTGGAAACACCATATATTTT. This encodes CASGRSGNTIYF.

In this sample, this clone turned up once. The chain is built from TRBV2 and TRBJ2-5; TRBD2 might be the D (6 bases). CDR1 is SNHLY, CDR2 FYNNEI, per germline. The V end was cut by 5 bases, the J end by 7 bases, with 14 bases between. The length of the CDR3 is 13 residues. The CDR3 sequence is CASSLLPRGTQYF. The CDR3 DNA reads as TGTGCCAGCAGTTTGCTCCCGCGGGGGACCCAGTACTTC.

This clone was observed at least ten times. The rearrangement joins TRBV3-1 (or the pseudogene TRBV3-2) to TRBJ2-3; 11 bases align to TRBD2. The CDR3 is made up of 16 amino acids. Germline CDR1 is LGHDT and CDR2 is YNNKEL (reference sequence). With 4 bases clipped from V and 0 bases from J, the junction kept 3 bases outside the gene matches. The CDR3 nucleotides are TGTGCCAGCAGCCCCGGGACTAGCGGTAGCACAGATACGCAGTATTTT. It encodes CASSPGTSGSTDTQYF.

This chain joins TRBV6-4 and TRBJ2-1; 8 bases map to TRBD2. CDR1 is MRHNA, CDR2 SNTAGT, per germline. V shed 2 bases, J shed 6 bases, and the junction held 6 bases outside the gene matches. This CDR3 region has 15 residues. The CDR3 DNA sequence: TGTGCCAGCAGTGACCCAGCGGGGGCGGGCAATGAGCAGTTCTTC. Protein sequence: CASSDPAGAGNEQFF.

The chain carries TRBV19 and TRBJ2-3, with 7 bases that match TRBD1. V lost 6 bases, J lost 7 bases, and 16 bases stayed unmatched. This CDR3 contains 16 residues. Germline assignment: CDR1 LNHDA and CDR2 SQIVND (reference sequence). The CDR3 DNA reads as TGTGCCAGTAGGGAATTAGCAGGGGGTGAGTCGCATACGCAGTATTTT. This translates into CASRELAGGESHTQYF.

The CDR3, as DNA: TGTGCCAGCAGTGAGGGCAGGGGGCGCACAGATACGCAGTATTTT. It is translated as CASSEGRGRTDTQYF. V is TRBV2 and J is TRBJ2-3; 8 bases agree with TRBD1. V gave up 3 bases and J gave up 1 base; unmatched junction bases: 3. Germline V gene lookup returns CDR1 SNHLY and CDR2 FYNNEI. The length of the CDR3 is 15 residues.

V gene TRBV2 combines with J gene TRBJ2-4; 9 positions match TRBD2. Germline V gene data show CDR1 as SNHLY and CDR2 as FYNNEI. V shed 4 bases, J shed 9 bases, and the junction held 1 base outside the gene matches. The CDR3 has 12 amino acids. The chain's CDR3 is CASSGGGGIQYF. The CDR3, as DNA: TGTGCCAGCAGTGGCGGGGGGGGCATTCAGTACTTC.

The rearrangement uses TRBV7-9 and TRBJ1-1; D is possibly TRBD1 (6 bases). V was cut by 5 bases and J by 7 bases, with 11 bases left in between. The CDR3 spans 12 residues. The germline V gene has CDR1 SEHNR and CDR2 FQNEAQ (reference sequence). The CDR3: CASSRGQFEAFF. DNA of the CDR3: TGTGCCAGCAGCCGAGGACAGTTTGAAGCTTTCTTT. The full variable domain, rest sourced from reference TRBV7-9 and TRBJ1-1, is DTGVSQNPRHKITKRGQNVTFRCDPISEHNRLYWYRQTLGQGPEFLTYFQNEAQLEKSRLLSDRFSAERPKGSFSTLEIQRTEQGDSAMYLCASSRGQFEAFFGQGTRLTVV.

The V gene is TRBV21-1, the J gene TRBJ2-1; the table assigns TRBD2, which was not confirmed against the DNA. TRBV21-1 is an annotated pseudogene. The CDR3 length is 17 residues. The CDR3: CASSKRGQRGTYNEQFF. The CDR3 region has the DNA TGTGCCAGCAGCAAAAGGGGGCAGCGGGGGACCTACAATGAGCAGTTCTTC.

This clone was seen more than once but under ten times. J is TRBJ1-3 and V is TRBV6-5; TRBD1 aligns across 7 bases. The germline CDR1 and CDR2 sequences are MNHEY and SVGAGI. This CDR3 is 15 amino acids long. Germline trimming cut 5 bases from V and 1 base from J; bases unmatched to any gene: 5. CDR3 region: CASSKAGQSGNTIYF. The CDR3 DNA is TGTGCCAGCAGTAAGGCGGGACAGTCTGGAAACACCATATATTTT.

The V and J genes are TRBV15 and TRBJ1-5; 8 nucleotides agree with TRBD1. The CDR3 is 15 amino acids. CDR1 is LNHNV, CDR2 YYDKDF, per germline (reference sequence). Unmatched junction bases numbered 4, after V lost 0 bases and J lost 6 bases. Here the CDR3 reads CATSRDRGTGQPQHF. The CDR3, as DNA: TGTGCCACCAGCAGAGATCGGGGGACAGGTCAGCCCCAGCATTTT.

The CDR3 DNA sequence: TGTGCCAGCAGTAGCGACCAGCCCCAGCATTTT. It is translated as CASSSDQPQHF. V usage is TRBV2 and J usage is TRBJ1-5; unclear D gene. CDR3 length: 11 amino acids. V was pared by 5 bases and J by 7 bases, with 6 bases between. CDR1 SNHLY and CDR2 FYNNEI come from the germline V gene. The whole variable domain, filled in from reference TRBV2 and TRBJ1-5, reads EPEVTQTPSHQVTQMGQEVILRCVPISNHLYFYWYRQILGQKVEFLVSFYNNEISEKSEIFDDQFSVERPDGSNFTLKIRSTKLEDSAMYFCASSSDQPQHFGDGTRLSIL.

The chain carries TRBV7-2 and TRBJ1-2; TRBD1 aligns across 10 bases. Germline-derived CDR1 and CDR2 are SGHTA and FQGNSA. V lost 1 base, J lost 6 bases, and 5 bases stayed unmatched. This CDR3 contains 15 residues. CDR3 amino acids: CASSLGPGTGDGYTF. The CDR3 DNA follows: TGTGCCAGCAGCTTAGGACCCGGGACAGGGGATGGCTACACCTTC.

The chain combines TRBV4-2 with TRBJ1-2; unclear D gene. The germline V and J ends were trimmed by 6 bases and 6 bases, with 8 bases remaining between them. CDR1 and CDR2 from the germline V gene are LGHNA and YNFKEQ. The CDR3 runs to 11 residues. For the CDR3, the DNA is TGTGCCAGCAGAACATTACATGGCTACACCTTC. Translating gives CASRTLHGYTF.

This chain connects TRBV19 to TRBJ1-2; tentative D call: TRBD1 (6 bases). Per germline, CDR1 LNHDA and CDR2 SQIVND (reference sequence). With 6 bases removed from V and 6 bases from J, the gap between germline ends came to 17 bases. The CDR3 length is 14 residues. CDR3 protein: CASSQTQGFDGYTF. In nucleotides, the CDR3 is TGTGCCAGTAGCCAAACACAGGGTTTCGATGGCTACACCTTC. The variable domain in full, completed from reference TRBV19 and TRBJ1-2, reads DGGITQSPKYLFRKEGQNVTLSCEQNLNHDAMYWYRQDPGQGLRLIYYSQIVNDFQKGDIAEGYSVSREKKESFPLTVTSAQKNPTAFYLCASSQTQGFDGYTFGSGTRLTVV.

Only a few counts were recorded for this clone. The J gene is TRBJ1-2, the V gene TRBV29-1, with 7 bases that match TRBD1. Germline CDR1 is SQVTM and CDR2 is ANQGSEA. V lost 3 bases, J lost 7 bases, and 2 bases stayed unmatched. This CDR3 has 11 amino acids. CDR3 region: CSVDEGAGYTF. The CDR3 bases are TGCAGCGTTGACGAGGGGGCTGGCTACACCTTC.

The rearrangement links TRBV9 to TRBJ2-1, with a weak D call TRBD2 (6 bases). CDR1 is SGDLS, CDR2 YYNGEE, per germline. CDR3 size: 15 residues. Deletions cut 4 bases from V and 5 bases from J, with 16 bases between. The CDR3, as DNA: TGTGCCAGCAGCTTAGGCGGGACGACCCACAATGAGCAGTTCTTC. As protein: CASSLGGTTHNEQFF.

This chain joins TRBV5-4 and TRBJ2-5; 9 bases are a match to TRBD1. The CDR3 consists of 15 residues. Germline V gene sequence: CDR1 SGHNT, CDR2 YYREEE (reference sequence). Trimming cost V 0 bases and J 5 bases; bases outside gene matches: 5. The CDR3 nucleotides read TGTGCCAGCAGCTTGGGGGGACAGGGATGGGAGACCCAGTACTTC. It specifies CASSLGGQGWETQYF.

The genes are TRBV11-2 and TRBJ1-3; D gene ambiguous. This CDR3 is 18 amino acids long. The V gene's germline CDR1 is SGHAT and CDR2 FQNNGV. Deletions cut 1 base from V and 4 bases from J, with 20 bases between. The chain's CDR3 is CASSLVSAGIGIGNTIYF. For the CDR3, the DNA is TGTGCCAGCAGCTTAGTGTCCGCGGGGATAGGTATCGGAAACACCATATATTTT.

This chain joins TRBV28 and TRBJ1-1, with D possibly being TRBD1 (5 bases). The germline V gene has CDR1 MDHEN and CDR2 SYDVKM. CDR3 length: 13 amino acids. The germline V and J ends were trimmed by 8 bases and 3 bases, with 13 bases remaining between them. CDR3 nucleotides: TGTGCCAGCTCAAAACGGGGGGACACTGAAGCTTTCTTT. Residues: CASSKRGDTEAFF.